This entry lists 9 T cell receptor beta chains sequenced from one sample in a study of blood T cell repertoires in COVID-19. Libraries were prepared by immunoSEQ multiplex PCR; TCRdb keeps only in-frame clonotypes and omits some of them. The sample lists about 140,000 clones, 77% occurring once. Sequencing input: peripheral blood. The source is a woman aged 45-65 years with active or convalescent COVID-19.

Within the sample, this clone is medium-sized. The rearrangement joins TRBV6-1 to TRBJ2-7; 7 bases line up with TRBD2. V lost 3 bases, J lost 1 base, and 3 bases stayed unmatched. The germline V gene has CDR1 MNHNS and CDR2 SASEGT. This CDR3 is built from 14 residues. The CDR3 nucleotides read TGTGCCAGCAGTGAGCGGGGGTGGTCCTACGAGCAGTACTTC. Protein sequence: CASSERGWSYEQYF.

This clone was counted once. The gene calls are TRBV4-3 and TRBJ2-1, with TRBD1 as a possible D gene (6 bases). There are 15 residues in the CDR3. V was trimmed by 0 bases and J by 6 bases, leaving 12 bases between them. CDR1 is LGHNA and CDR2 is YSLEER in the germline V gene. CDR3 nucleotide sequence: TGCGCCAGCAGCCAAGATGGCCAGGGGAGCAATGAGCAGTTCTTC. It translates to CASSQDGQGSNEQFF.

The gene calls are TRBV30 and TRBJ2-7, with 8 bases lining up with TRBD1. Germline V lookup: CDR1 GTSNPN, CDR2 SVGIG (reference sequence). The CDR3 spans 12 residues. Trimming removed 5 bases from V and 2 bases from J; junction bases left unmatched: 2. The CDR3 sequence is CAWGQGPYEQYF. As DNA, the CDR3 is TGTGCCTGGGGACAGGGCCCCTACGAGCAGTACTTC.

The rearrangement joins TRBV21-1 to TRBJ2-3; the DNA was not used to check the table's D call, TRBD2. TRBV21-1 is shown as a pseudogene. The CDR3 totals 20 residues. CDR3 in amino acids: CASIIPGQGLGLASTDTQYF. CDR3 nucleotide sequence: TGTGCCAGCATTATCCCGGGACAGGGATTGGGACTAGCAAGCACAGATACGCAGTATTTT.

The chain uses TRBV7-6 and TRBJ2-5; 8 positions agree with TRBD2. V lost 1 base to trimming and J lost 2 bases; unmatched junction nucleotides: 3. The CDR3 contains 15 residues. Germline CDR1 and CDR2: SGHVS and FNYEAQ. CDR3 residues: CASSLGGTRQETQYF. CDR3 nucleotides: TGTGCCAGCAGCTTAGGCGGGACTAGACAAGAGACCCAGTACTTC.

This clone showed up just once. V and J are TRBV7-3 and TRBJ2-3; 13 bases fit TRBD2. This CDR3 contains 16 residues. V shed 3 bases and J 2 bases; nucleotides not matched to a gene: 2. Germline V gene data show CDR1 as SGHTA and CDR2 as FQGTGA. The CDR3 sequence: CASSLGTSGITDTQYF. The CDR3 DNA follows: TGTGCCAGCAGCTTGGGGACTAGCGGGATCACAGATACGCAGTATTTT.

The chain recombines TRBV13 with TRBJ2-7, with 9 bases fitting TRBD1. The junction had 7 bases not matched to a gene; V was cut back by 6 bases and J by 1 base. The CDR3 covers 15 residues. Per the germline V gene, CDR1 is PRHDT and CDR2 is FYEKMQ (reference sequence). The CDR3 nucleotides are TGTGCCAGCAGTCAACCGGGACAGGGATCCTACGAGCAGTACTTC. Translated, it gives CASSQPGQGSYEQYF. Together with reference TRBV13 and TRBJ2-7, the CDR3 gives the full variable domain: AAGVIQSPRHLIKEKRETATLKCYPIPRHDTVYWYQQGPGQDPQFLISFYEKMQSDKGSIPDRFSAQQFSDYHSELNMSSLELGDSALYFCASSQPGQGSYEQYFGPGTRLTVT.

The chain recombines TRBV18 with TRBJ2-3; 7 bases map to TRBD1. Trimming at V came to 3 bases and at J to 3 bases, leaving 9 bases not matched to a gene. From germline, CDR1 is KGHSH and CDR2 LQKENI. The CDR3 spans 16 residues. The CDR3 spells CASSPPGTVTTDTQYF. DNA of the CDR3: TGTGCCAGCTCACCTCCTGGGACAGTGACTACAGATACGCAGTATTTT.

For the CDR3, the DNA is TGTGCCAGCTCACCAGATGGACGGTCGAGGGAAGGCTACACCTTC. Its translation is CASSPDGRSREGYTF. The chain couples TRBV18 to TRBJ1-2; D is undetermined. V was trimmed by 2 bases and J by 8 bases, leaving 18 bases between them. Per germline, CDR1 KGHSH and CDR2 LQKENI. The CDR3 consists of 15 residues.